The 25 T cell receptor beta chains below come from one sample, sequenced in a study of PD-1 blockade in classical Hodgkin lymphoma (TCRdb year 2020). In the paper's terms, the time point label means: cycle 2 day 1 (C2D1) of nivolumab. Relapse after autologous stem cell transplantation had occurred in all trial patients, and cohorts A, B and C were distinguished by prior brentuximab vedotin exposure. Library construction relied on the immunoSEQ multiplex PCR assay. The table comes from immuneACCESS by way of TCRdb, which keeps in-frame sequences with V and J called. Part of the clones is missing from these tables; in studies checked, under half for an unresolved V gene and the rest for unknown reasons. The sample has 95,000 to 120,000 clones on record, roughly nine tenths of them singletons. The top ten constitute just under 20% of the sample. Sequencing was performed on peripheral blood mononuclear cells (PBMCs), taken before the second cycle of nivolumab. The receptors come from a human donor with classical Hodgkin lymphoma.

The rearrangement joins TRBV18 to TRBJ2-7; 7 bases map to TRBD2. The V gene's germline CDR1 is KGHSH and CDR2 LQKENI. V was clipped by 5 bases and J by 0 bases; unmatched bases: 10. CDR3 size: 16 residues. The CDR3 region is CASSSVNGGSSYEQYF. The CDR3 DNA reads TGTGCCAGCTCATCGGTTAACGGGGGGAGCTCCTACGAGCAGTACTTC.

The chain employs TRBV30 and TRBJ2-3, with D hard to call. Trimming cost V 0 bases and J 2 bases, with 6 bases left between them. The CDR3 extends over 13 amino acids. Germline loops: CDR1 GTSNPN, CDR2 SVGIG (reference sequence). The CDR3 DNA follows: TGTGCCTGGAGTGTTTGGACCACAGATACGCAGTATTTT. It translates to CAWSVWTTDTQYF.

V gene TRBV27 combines with J gene TRBJ1-3; D may be TRBD1 (6 bases). There are 17 residues in the CDR3. With 5 bases removed from V and 0 bases from J, the gap between germline ends came to 17 bases. Germline values: CDR1 MNHEY, CDR2 SMNVEV (reference sequence). CDR3 protein: CASSPRWGTSSGNTIYF. Written as DNA, the CDR3 is TGTGCCAGCAGTCCCCGGTGGGGGACAAGCTCTGGAAACACCATATATTTT.

CDR3 DNA sequence: TGTGCCTGGACGCGGGAGGGCCAGTCTGATACGCAGTATTTT. Protein product: CAWTREGQSDTQYF. The V gene is TRBV30, the J gene TRBJ2-3; TRBD2 agrees at 9 bases. The CDR3 length is 14 residues. Trimming at V came to 4 bases and at J to 6 bases, leaving 8 bases not matched to a gene. The V gene's germline CDR1 is GTSNPN and CDR2 SVGIG (reference sequence).

The chain recombines TRBV6-5 with TRBJ1-1, with a possible D match to TRBD1 (6 bases). Per the germline V gene, CDR1 is MNHEY and CDR2 is SVGAGI. The V gene lost 4 bases and the J gene lost 2 bases, with 11 bases spanning the gap. The CDR3 runs to 14 residues. CDR3 loop: CASSFGTFNTEAFF. In DNA form, the CDR3 reads TGTGCCAGCAGTTTCGGGACATTTAACACTGAAGCTTTCTTT.

This rearrangement joins TRBV5-5 to TRBJ2-7; the D gene is possibly TRBD2 (5 bases). This CDR3 region has 14 residues. V shed 4 bases and J shed 5 bases, with 16 bases lying between them. CDR1 SGHKS and CDR2 YYEKEE come from the germline V gene (reference sequence). CDR3 loop: CASSHRPDGDEQYF. CDR3 coding DNA: TGTGCCAGCAGCCACAGACCCGACGGGGACGAGCAGTACTTC.

V is TRBV15 and J is TRBJ2-7; tentative D call: TRBD1 (6 bases). This CDR3 comprises 14 residues. Germline V gene data show CDR1 as LNHNV and CDR2 as YYDKDF (reference sequence). Trimming shortened V by 0 bases and J by 3 bases, and 9 bases separated the two germline ends. The CDR3 loop is CATSRDPGVYEQYF. In DNA form, the CDR3 reads TGTGCCACCAGCAGAGATCCAGGGGTCTACGAGCAGTACTTC.

This clone has just one count. This sequence joins TRBV2 and TRBJ2-7; D possibly uses TRBD1 or TRBD2 (5 bases each). This CDR3 has 15 residues. Germline loops: CDR1 SNHLY, CDR2 FYNNEI. With 4 bases removed from V and 0 bases from J, the gap between germline ends came to 13 bases. CDR3 protein: CASSGPGTSSYEQYF. In DNA, the CDR3 is TGTGCCAGCAGTGGGCCAGGGACGAGCTCCTACGAGCAGTACTTC. Drawing the rest from reference TRBV2 and TRBJ2-7, the complete variable domain is EPEVTQTPSHQVTQMGQEVILRCVPISNHLYFYWYRQILGQKVEFLVSFYNNEISEKSEIFDDQFSVERPDGSNFTLKIRSTKLEDSAMYFCASSGPGTSSYEQYFGPGTRLTVT.

The rearrangement links TRBV29-1 to TRBJ2-5; D gene unclear. Germline V CDR1 and CDR2: SQVTM, ANQGSEA. V lost 0 bases to trimming and J lost 5 bases, with 10 bases between them. The CDR3 has 13 amino acids. CDR3 in DNA: TGCAGCGTTGAAGATTGGGATCTGGAGACCCAGTACTTC. This codes for CSVEDWDLETQYF.

The rearrangement links TRBV5-8 to TRBJ2-3; D uncertain. Looked up from germline, CDR1 is SGHTS and CDR2 is YDEGEE. V lost 3 bases and J lost 3, with 14 bases in between. The CDR3 contains 15 residues. The CDR3 loop is CASSWTRTATDTQYF. The CDR3 DNA reads TGTGCCAGCAGCTGGACCCGAACGGCGACAGATACGCAGTATTTT.

V gene TRBV30 combines with J gene TRBJ2-5; no reliable D call. This CDR3 spans 15 amino acids. CDR1 and CDR2 from the germline V gene are GTSNPN and SVGIG (reference sequence). Between the trimmed V and J ends, which lost 4 bases and 5 bases, there was a span of 20 bases. As DNA, the CDR3 is TGTGCCTGGACCCCTGGTGGCGTGGGGAAGGAGACCCAGTACTTC. It yields the protein CAWTPGGVGKETQYF. The complete variable domain, with remaining parts taken from reference TRBV30 and TRBJ2-5, reads SQTIHQWPATLVQPVGSPLSLECTVEGTSNPNLYWYRQAAGRGLQLLFYSVGIGQISSEVPQNLSASRPQDRQFILSSKKLLLSDSGFYLCAWTPGGVGKETQYFGPGTRLLVL.

The chain combines TRBV7-9 with TRBJ1-5, with 10 nucleotides matching TRBD1. In germline, CDR1 is SEHNR, CDR2 FQNEAQ (reference sequence). The length of the CDR3 is 15 residues. V shed 0 bases and J 7 bases; nucleotides not matched to a gene: 3. The CDR3 region has the DNA TGTGCCAGCAGCTTAGCGGGACAGGGGATACAGCCCCAGCATTTT. Residues: CASSLAGQGIQPQHF.

This clone was recorded a few times. The V gene is TRBV7-2, the J gene TRBJ2-3; D is tentatively TRBD1 or TRBD2 (6 bases each). Germline assignment: CDR1 SGHTA and CDR2 FQGNSA. The CDR3 consists of 14 residues. Trimming pared 6 bases from V and 2 bases from J, leaving 12 bases between. The CDR3 DNA follows: TGTGCCAGCAGGGGGGGCAGAAACACAGATACGCAGTATTTT. It specifies CASRGGRNTDTQYF. Using reference TRBV7-2 and TRBJ2-3 for the parts outside the CDR3, the full variable domain is GAGVSQSPSNKVTEKGKDVELRCDPISGHTALYWYRQSLGQGLEFLIYFQGNSAPDKSGLPSDRFSAERTGGSVSTLTIQRTQQEDSAVYLCASRGGRNTDTQYFGPGTRLTVL.

This clone has more than one count but fewer than ten. The identical CDR3 is also encoded by other nucleotide sequences in the sample. This rearrangement joins TRBV7-2 to TRBJ2-6; maybe TRBD1 (5 bases). The CDR3 length is 15 residues. Per germline, CDR1 SGHTA and CDR2 FQGNSA. Trimming removed 2 bases at V and 4 bases at J, with 9 bases between. This chain's CDR3 is CASSLSTGGANVLTF. CDR3 bases: TGTGCCAGCAGCTTAAGCACAGGAGGGGCCAACGTCCTGACTTTC.

The chain combines TRBV11-2 with TRBJ2-1; 12 bases line up with TRBD1. This CDR3 spans 17 amino acids. V lost 5 bases and J lost 6; bases outside the gene matches: 11. Germline CDR1 and CDR2: SGHAT and FQNNGV. In DNA form, the CDR3 reads TGTGCCAGCAGCCTACAAGCCGGGACAGGGGGCTTCAATGAGCAGTTCTTC. It encodes CASSLQAGTGGFNEQFF.

The chain uses TRBV18 and TRBJ1-2; D gene ambiguous. This CDR3 region has 13 residues. The V end was cut by 2 bases, the J end by 2 bases, with 6 bases between. The V gene's germline CDR1 is KGHSH and CDR2 LQKENI. The CDR3 sequence: CASSPGENYGYTF. The CDR3 DNA reads as TGTGCCAGCTCACCAGGCGAAAACTATGGCTACACCTTC. The whole variable domain, remainder taken from reference TRBV18 and TRBJ1-2, is NAGVMQNPRHLVRRRGQEARLRCSPMKGHSHVYWYRQLPEEGLKFMVYLQKENIIDESGMPKERFSAEFPKEGPSILRIQQVVRGDSAAYFCASSPGENYGYTFGSGTRLTVV.

The V gene is TRBV7-6, the J gene TRBJ2-1; no firm D call. V was shortened by 3 bases and J by 7 bases, with 22 bases between the two germline ends. Germline CDR1 is SGHVS and CDR2 is FNYEAQ. The CDR3 covers 17 residues. The CDR3 sequence: CASSLEISRVGKNEQFF. The CDR3 nucleotides read TGTGCCAGCAGCTTGGAGATTAGTCGAGTCGGAAAGAATGAGCAGTTCTTC.

The V and J genes are TRBV5-1 and TRBJ1-2, with TRBD1 identical over 7 bases. The CDR3 sequence is 14 residues long. The V gene end was trimmed by 0 bases and the J gene end by 2 bases; junction bases not matched to a gene: 1. CDR1 is SGHRS, CDR2 YFSETQ, per germline. CDR3 in DNA: TGCGCCAGCAGCTTGGAGGGGGCAAACTATGGCTACACCTTC. Its translation is CASSLEGANYGYTF. The variable domain in full, completed from reference TRBV5-1 and TRBJ1-2, reads KAGVTQTPRYLIKTRGQQVTLSCSPISGHRSVSWYQQTPGQGLQFLFEYFSETQRNKGNFPGRFSGRQFSNSRSEMNVSTLELGDSALYLCASSLEGANYGYTFGSGTRLTVV.

The chain combines TRBV19 with TRBJ2-3, with TRBD1 identical over 8 bases. CDR3 length: 15 residues. Trimming removed 4 bases from V and 4 bases from J; junction bases left unmatched: 7. Per germline, CDR1 LNHDA and CDR2 SQIVND (reference sequence). The CDR3 sequence: CASSSRTGPPDTQYF. The CDR3, as DNA: TGTGCCAGTAGTAGTCGGACAGGGCCCCCAGATACGCAGTATTTT.

In DNA form, the CDR3 reads TGCGCCAGCAGAATAGGACAGCCCTACGAGCAGTACTTC. Protein product: CASRIGQPYEQYF. The rearrangement uses TRBV5-1 and TRBJ2-7; weak D call: TRBD1 (6 bases). This CDR3 region has 13 residues. Germline lookup yields CDR1 SGHRS and CDR2 YFSETQ. Trimming took 5 bases from V and 2 from J, leaving 11 bases between them.

The chain couples TRBV15 to TRBJ1-4; D is unresolved. This CDR3 has 14 residues. The germline V gene encodes CDR1 LNHNV and CDR2 YYDKDF (reference sequence). V lost 4 bases, J lost 4 bases, and 10 bases lay in between. The CDR3 loop is CATSKKTDNEKLFF. CDR3 in DNA: TGTGCCACCAGCAAAAAGACGGATAATGAAAAACTGTTTTTT. The full variable domain, in which reference TRBV15 and TRBJ1-4 provide the parts outside the CDR3, is DAMVIQNPRYQVTQFGKPVTLSCSQTLNHNVMYWYQQKSSQAPKLLFHYYDKDFNNEADTPDNFQSRRPNTSFCFLDIRSPGLGDTAMYLCATSKKTDNEKLFFGSGTQLSVL.

The chain carries TRBV6-5 and TRBJ1-3, with TRBD1 matching 7 bases. The CDR3 sequence is 14 residues long. The junction had 6 bases not matched to a gene; V was cut back by 4 bases and J by 6 bases. In germline, CDR1 is MNHEY, CDR2 SVGAGI. The CDR3 sequence: CASSFDRVENTIYF. The DNA of the CDR3 is TGTGCCAGCAGTTTCGACAGGGTGGAAAACACCATATATTTT.

CDR3 DNA: TGTGCCAGCAGTTTAAGTACAGTCCAACAAAATGAAGCTTTCTTT. Translated, it gives CASSLSTVQQNEAFF. V usage is TRBV28 and J usage is TRBJ1-1; D call uncertain. There are 15 residues in the CDR3. The V gene's germline CDR1 is MDHEN and CDR2 SYDVKM. Trimming cost V 2 bases and J 7 bases, with 17 bases left between them.

This chain joins TRBV7-9 and TRBJ2-1; 7 positions agree with TRBD2. V was pared by 1 base and J by 12 bases, with 9 bases of the junction left unmatched. This CDR3 contains 14 residues. Germline lookup yields CDR1 SEHNR and CDR2 FQNEAQ (reference sequence). The CDR3 bases are TGTGCCAGCAGCTTAGAATGGGAGGGCCGGGGGCAGTTCTTC. It specifies CASSLEWEGRGQFF.

This clone was observed once. V is TRBV28 and J is TRBJ1-2, with TRBD1 identical over 9 bases. V dropped 1 base and J dropped 4; count of bases not matched to a gene: 4. The CDR3 is made up of 15 amino acids. Germline V gives CDR1 MDHEN, CDR2 SYDVKM. The CDR3 DNA reads as TGTGCCAGCAGTTTATCAGGGACAGGGAGCTATGGCTACACCTTC. This translates into CASSLSGTGSYGYTF.